The present T cell receptor beta chain was sequenced within a study of T cells in localized non-small cell lung cancer. Generated by immunoSEQ multiplex PCR, the TCRdb table keeps only in-frame clones and is missing some. The table records some 1,500 clones, 33% of them present only once. The length of the CDR3 is 14 residues. V was pared by 4 bases and J by 5 bases, with 15 bases between. From germline, CDR1 is LNHDA and CDR2 SQIVND (reference sequence). The receptor was isolated from a man aged 35 to 70 with stage II lung adenocarcinoma. The starting material was lung tumor tissue, obtained before any cancer treatment. The chain uses TRBV19 and TRBJ2-7; possibly TRBD1 for D (6 bases). The CDR3, as DNA: TGTGCCAGTAGTAAAAGGCAGGGGACCAACGAGCAGTACTTC. This sequence encodes CASSKRQGTNEQYF.